Below are 16 T cell receptor beta chains sequenced from a single sample in a study of metastatic and nonmetastatic thyroid tumors. TCRdb reprocessed the PCR reads using MiXCR. The sample gives 15,000 to 20,000 clones, 9.5% to 15% of which show up once; 15% is in the top ten. The entire patient cohort was treatment-naive prior to thyroid surgery. Sequencing used tumor tissue. Every receptor here comes from a female donor with papillary thyroid cancer or a benign thyroid nodule (not recorded which). Some clones in this sample may be carry-over from other donors' samples.

This clone was seen repeatedly, ten times or more. The V and J genes are TRBV6-1 and TRBJ2-7; D possibly uses TRBD1 or TRBD2 (5 bases each). Trimming stripped 8 bases from V and 3 bases from J, with 14 bases between. CDR1 MNHNS and CDR2 SASEGT come from the germline V gene. The CDR3 loop spans 13 amino acids. The CDR3 spells CASVRDGVYEQYF. CDR3 sequence (DNA): TGTGCCAGCGTCCGGGACGGAGTCTACGAGCAGTACTTC.

The rearrangement uses TRBV4-1 and TRBJ1-1; D is unclear. Germline loops: CDR1 MGHRA, CDR2 YSYEKL. This CDR3 has 13 residues. V lost 4 bases to trimming and J lost 0 bases, with 6 bases between them. DNA of the CDR3: TGCGCCAGCAGCCTTGGACTGAACACTGAAGCTTTCTTT. It codes for CASSLGLNTEAFF.

This clone has at least ten counts. This may be a read error: a much more frequent sequence differs by one nucleotide. The chain recombines TRBV5-1 with TRBJ1-3; 9 bases are a match to TRBD1. This CDR3 has 15 amino acids. CDR1 is SGHRS and CDR2 is YFSETQ in the germline V gene. This chain's CDR3 is CASSLSGQGRNTTYF. CDR3 nucleotides: TGCGCCAGCAGCTTGTCGGGACAGGGTAGAAACACCACATATTTT.

This clone was observed at least ten times. The chain couples TRBV2 to TRBJ2-7, with 9 bases identical to TRBD2. Germline V lookup: CDR1 SNHLY, CDR2 FYNNEI. J lost 0 bases, V lost 7 bases, and 7 bases had no gene match. The length of the CDR3 is 15 residues. The CDR3 DNA is TGTGCCAGCAAGGGCGGGAGGGACCTCTCCTACGAGCAGTACTTC. Translated, it gives CASKGGRDLSYEQYF.

The J gene is TRBJ2-3, the V gene TRBV7-8, with a tentative D call TRBD1 (6 bases). The CDR3 sequence is 13 residues long. The ends were cut back, 4 bases at V and 7 bases at J, with 12 bases in the middle. Germline lookup yields CDR1 SGHVS and CDR2 FQNEAQ. The CDR3 reads CASSSDSAYTQYF. In DNA, the CDR3 is TGTGCCAGCAGCTCGGACAGTGCCTATACGCAGTATTTT. The full variable domain, completed using reference TRBV7-8 and TRBJ2-3, is GAGVSQSPRYKVAKRGQDVALRCDPISGHVSLFWYQQALGQGPEFLTYFQNEAQLDKSGLPSDRFFAERPEGSVSTLKIQRTQQEDSAVYLCASSSDSAYTQYFGPGTRLTVL.

This clone was counted at least ten times. CDR3 in amino acids: CASSDTSGGLTGTDTQYF. The CDR3 DNA reads as TGTGCCAGCAGTGACACTAGCGGGGGGTTGACGGGCACAGATACGCAGTATTTT. V and J are TRBV2 and TRBJ2-3, with TRBD2 matching 12 bases. Per germline, CDR1 SNHLY and CDR2 FYNNEI. This CDR3 spans 18 amino acids. Trimming removed 3 bases from V and 1 base from J; junction bases left unmatched: 8. The variable domain in full, with the rest retrieved from reference TRBV2 and TRBJ2-3, is EPEVTQTPSHQVTQMGQEVILRCVPISNHLYFYWYRQILGQKVEFLVSFYNNEISEKSEIFDDQFSVERPDGSNFTLKIRSTKLEDSAMYFCASSDTSGGLTGTDTQYFGPGTRLTVL.

This clone was counted at least ten times. The chain carries TRBV6-1 and TRBJ2-2; 8 bases are shared with TRBD2. V lost 6 bases, J lost 0 bases, and 9 bases stayed unmatched. Germline V lookup: CDR1 MNHNS, CDR2 SASEGT. This CDR3 has 17 residues. This CDR3 reads CASRPRSGLANTGELFF. CDR3 in DNA: TGTGCCAGCAGACCCCGCTCGGGACTAGCGAACACCGGGGAGCTGTTTTTT.

This clone was picked up many times. The rearrangement links TRBV30 to TRBJ1-4, with D hard to call. The CDR3 is 13 residues long. Trimming stripped 2 bases from V and 8 bases from J, with 12 bases between. Germline V gives CDR1 GTSNPN, CDR2 SVGIG (reference sequence). CDR3 region: CAWSWQRWEKLFF. The CDR3 DNA follows: TGTGCCTGGAGTTGGCAACGTTGGGAAAAACTGTTTTTT.

This clone has at least ten counts. The genes are TRBV7-3 and TRBJ2-3; D call uncertain. Looked up from germline, CDR1 is SGHTA and CDR2 is FQGTGA. The CDR3 has 14 amino acids. V gave up 5 bases and J gave up 1 base, with 10 bases separating them. CDR3 loop: CASSPPGRTDTQYF. The CDR3 DNA reads as TGTGCCAGCAGCCCCCCCGGGCGCACAGATACGCAGTATTTT.

This clone was observed at least ten times. The same CDR3 is also encoded by other DNA sequences in this sample. The rearrangement joins TRBV19 to TRBJ2-5, with D perhaps matching TRBD1 or TRBD2 (5 bases each). The CDR3 is 13 residues long. Germline CDR1 is LNHDA and CDR2 is SQIVND (reference sequence). Trimming took 6 bases from V and 5 from J, leaving 13 bases between them. The CDR3 sequence: CASSLRGRETQYF. The CDR3 bases are TGTGCCAGTAGCCTCCGGGGACGGGAGACCCAGTACTTC.

This clone was observed at least ten times. The chain joins TRBV20-1 to TRBJ2-3; D gene ambiguous. Germline V gene lookup returns CDR1 DFQATT and CDR2 SNEGSKA (reference sequence). The V end lost 8 bases, the J end lost 11 bases, and 14 bases lay between the germline ends. This CDR3 is 10 amino acids long. CDR3 nucleotide sequence: TGCAGTACTGGGTCATTGGAGCAGTATTTT. Protein: CSTGSLEQYF.

In its sample, this clone was seen many times. The rearrangement links TRBV9 to TRBJ1-6; D not certain. Germline V gene lookup returns CDR1 SGDLS and CDR2 YYNGEE. V lost 0 bases and J lost 5, with 15 bases in between. The CDR3 loop spans 17 amino acids. The chain's CDR3 is CASSVGPGAWDNSPLHF. The CDR3 DNA sequence: TGTGCCAGCAGCGTAGGGCCTGGAGCCTGGGATAATTCACCCCTCCACTTT.

There are many counts of this clone. The chain joins TRBV3-1 to TRBJ2-5; no clear D. Germline CDR1 and CDR2: LGHDT and YNNKEL (reference sequence). The CDR3 has 16 residues. V lost 1 base and J lost 2, with 14 bases in between. CDR3 sequence reads: CASSQVDGLGQETQYF. CDR3 in DNA: TGTGCCAGCAGCCAAGTCGACGGGTTGGGTCAAGAGACCCAGTACTTC.

The chain joins TRBV27 to TRBJ2-1; TRBD2 aligns across 9 bases. V was pared by 7 bases and J by 3 bases, with 7 bases of the junction left unmatched. This CDR3 has 15 residues. Germline V gene sequence: CDR1 MNHEY, CDR2 SMNVEV (reference sequence). The CDR3 nucleotides read TGTGCCAGCAACCCCGGGACTAGCATCTACAATGAGCAGTTCTTC. As protein: CASNPGTSIYNEQFF.

J is TRBJ2-1 and V is TRBV14, with 7 bases identical to TRBD2. Losses at the gene ends were 1 base for V and 0 bases for J; bases not matched to a gene: 3. Germline loops: CDR1 SGHDN, CDR2 FVKESK. The CDR3 runs 16 residues. The CDR3 loop is CASSQGSGASYNEQFF. The CDR3 bases are TGTGCCAGCAGCCAAGGGAGCGGGGCCTCCTACAATGAGCAGTTCTTC.

Within the sample, this clone is medium-sized. This chain connects TRBV7-8 to TRBJ2-7; D is uncertain. Germline V gene lookup returns CDR1 SGHVS and CDR2 FQNEAQ. The length of the CDR3 is 12 residues. V lost 3 bases and J 6 bases, leaving 9 bases between the germline ends. The chain's CDR3 is CASSLMTSEQYF. DNA of the CDR3: TGTGCCAGCAGCTTGATGACCTCCGAGCAGTACTTC.